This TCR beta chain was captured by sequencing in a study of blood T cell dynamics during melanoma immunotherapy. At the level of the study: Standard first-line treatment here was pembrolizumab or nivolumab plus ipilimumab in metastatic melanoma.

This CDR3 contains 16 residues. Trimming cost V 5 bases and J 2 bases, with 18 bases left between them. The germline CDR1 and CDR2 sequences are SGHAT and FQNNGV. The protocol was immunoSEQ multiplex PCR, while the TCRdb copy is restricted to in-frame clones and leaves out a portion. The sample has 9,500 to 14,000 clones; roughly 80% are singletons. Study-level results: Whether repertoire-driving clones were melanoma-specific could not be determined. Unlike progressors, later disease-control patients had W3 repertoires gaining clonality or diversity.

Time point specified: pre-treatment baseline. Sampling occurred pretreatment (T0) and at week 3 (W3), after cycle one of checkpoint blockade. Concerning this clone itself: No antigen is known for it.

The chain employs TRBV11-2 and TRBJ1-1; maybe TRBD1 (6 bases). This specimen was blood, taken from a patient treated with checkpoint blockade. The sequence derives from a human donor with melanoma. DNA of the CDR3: TGTGCCAGCAGCCCTGCCCCCCAGGGGAGAAACACTGAAGCTTTCTTT. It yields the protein CASSPAPQGRNTEAFF.